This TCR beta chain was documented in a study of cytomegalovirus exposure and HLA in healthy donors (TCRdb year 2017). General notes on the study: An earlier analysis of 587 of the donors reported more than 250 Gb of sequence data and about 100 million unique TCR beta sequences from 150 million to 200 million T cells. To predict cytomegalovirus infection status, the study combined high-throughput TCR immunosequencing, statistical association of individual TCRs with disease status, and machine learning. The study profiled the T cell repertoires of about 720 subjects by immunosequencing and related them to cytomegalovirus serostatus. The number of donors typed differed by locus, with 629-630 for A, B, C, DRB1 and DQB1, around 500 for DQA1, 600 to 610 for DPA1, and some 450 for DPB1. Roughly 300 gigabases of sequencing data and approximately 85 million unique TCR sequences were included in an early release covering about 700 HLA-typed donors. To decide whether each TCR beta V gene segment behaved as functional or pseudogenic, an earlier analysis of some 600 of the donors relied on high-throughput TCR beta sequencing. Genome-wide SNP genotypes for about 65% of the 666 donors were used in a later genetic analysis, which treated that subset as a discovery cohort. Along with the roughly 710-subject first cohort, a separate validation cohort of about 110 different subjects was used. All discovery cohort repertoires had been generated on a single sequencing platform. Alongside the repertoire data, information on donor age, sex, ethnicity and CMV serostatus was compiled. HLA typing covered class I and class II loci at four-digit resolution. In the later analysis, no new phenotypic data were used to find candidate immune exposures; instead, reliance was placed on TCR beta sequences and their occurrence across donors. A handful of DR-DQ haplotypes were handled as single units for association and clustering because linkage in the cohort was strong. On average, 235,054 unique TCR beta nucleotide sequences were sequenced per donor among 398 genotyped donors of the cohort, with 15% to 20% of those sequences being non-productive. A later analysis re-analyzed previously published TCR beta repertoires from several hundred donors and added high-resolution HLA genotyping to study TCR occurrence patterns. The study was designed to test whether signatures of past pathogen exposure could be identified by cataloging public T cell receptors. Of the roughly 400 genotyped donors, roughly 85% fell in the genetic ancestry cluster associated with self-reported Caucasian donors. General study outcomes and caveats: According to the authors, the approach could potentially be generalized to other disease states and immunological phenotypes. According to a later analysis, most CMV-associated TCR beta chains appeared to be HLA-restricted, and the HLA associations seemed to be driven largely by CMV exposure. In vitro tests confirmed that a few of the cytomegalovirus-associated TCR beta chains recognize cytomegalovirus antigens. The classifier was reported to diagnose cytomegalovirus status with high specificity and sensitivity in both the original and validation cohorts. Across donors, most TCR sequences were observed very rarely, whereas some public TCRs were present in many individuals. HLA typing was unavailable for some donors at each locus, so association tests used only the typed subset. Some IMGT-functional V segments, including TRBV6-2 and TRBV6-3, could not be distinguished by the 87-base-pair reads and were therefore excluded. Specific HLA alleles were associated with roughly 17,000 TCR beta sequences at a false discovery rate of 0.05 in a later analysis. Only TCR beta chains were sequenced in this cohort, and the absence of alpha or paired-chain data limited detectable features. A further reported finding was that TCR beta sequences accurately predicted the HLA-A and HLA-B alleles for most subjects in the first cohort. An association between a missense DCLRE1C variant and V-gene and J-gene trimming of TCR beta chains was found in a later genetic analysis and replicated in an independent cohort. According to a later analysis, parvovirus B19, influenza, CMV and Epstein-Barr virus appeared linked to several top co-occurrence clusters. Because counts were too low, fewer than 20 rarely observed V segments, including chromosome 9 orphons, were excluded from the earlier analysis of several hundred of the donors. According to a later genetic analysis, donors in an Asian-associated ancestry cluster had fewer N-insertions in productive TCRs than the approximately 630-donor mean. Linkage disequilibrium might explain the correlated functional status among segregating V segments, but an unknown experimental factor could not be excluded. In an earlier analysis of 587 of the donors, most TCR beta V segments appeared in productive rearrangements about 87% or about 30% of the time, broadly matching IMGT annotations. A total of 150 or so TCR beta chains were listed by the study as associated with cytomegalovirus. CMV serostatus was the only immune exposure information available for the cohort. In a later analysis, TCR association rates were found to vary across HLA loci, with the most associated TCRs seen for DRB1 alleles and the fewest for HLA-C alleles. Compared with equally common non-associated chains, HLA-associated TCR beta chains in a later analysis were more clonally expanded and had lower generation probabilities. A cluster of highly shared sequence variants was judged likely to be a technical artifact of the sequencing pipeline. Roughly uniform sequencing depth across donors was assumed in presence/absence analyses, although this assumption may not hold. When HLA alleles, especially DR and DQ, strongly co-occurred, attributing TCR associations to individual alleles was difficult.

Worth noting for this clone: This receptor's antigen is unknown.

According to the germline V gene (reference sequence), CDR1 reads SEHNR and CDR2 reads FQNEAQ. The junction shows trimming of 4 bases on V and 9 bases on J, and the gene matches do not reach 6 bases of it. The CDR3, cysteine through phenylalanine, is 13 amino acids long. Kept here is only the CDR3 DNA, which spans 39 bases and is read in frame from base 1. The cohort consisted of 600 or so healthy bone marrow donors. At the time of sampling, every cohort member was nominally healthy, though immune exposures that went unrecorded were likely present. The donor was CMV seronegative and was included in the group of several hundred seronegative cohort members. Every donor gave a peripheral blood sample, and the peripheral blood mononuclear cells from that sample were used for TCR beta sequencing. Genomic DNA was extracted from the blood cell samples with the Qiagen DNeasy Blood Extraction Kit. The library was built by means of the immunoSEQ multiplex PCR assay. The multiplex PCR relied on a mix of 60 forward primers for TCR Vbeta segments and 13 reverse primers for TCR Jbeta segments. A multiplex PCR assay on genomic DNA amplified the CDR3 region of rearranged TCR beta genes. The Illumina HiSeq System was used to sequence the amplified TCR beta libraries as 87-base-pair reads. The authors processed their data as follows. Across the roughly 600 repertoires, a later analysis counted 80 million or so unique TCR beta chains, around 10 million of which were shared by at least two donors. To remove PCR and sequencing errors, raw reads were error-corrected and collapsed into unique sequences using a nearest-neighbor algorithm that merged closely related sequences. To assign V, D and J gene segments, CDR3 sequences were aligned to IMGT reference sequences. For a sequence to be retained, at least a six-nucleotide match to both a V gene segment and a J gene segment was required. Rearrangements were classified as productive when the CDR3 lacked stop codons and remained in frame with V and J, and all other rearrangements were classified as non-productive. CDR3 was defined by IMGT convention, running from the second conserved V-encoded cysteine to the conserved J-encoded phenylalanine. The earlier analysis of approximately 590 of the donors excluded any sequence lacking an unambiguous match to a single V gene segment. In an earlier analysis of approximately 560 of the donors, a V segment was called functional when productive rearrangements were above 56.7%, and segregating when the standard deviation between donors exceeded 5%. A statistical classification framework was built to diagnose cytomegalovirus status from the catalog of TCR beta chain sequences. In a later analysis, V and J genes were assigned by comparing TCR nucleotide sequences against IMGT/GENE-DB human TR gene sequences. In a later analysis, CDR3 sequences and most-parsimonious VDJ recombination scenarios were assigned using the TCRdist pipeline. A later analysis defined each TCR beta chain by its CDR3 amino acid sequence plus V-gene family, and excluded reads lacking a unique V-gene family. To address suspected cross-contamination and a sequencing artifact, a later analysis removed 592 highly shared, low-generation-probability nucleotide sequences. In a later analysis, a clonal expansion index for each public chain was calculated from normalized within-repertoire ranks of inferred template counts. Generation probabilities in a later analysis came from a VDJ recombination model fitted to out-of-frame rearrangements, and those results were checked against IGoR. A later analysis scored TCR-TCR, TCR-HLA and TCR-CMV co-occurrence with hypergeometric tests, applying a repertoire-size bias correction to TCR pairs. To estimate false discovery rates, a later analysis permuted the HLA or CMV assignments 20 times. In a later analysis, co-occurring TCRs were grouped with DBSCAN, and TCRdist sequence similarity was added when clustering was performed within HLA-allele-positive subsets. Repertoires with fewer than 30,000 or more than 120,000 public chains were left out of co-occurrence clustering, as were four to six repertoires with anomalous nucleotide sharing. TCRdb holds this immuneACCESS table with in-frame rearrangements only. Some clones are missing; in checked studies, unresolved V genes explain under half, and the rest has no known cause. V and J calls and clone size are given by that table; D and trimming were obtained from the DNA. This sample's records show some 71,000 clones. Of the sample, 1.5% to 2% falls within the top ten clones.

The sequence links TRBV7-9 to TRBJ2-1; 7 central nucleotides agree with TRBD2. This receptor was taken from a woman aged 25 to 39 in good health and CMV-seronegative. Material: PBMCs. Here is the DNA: TGTGCCAGCAGCTCCTCCCCGGGGGGTGAGCAGTTCTTC. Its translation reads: CASSSSPGGEQFF. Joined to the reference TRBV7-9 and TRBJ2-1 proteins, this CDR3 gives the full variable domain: DTGVSQNPRHKITKRGQNVTFRCDPISEHNRLYWYRQTLGQGPEFLTYFQNEAQLEKSRLLSDRFSAERPKGSFSTLEIQRTEQGDSAMYLCASSSSPGGEQFFGPGTRLTVL.